This T cell receptor beta chain was sequenced for a study of shared clonotypes between healthy human individuals. Study details: Three plates each covered CD4 naive and memory; CD8 naive two, CD8 memory one.

Some clones are missing from TCRdb's copy, which holds only in-frame ones; the method was immunoSEQ multiplex PCR. The repertoire holds 2,500,000 or so clones, approximately 94% seen once, with around 0.14% in the top ten. The CDR3 runs to 15 residues. The V gene's germline CDR1 is GTSNPN and CDR2 SVGIG (reference sequence). Trimming left V 0 bases short and J 5 bases short, with 17 bases between. Study-wide findings and caveats: In general, naive subsets displayed greater estimated richness than memory subsets did. In a few donors, around 5% of naive CD4 clonotypes appeared in common.

Worth noting for this clone: Its antigen is unidentified.

The sequencing input was naive CD4+ T cells sorted from blood. The sample's subset: CD45RA+ positively selected. The rearrangement links TRBV30 to TRBJ2-7; D remains unclear. This TCR came from a young man in good health. The CDR3 loop is CAWSVKEWYVHEQYF. CDR3 nucleotides: TGTGCCTGGAGTGTAAAGGAGTGGTATGTTCACGAGCAGTACTTC.